The 28 T cell receptor beta chains in this list originate from one sample, sequenced in a study of T cell repertoires in aging, cancer and after chemotherapy. Amplification of TCR beta used genomic DNA extracted from peripheral blood. Rearranged V-D-J TRB sequences were amplified with a mixed TRB-A/B primer pool. From the multiplex PCR reads, TCRdb called clonotypes with MiXCR, one entry per CDR3 protein. The data contain approximately 8,000 distinct CDR3 sequences, roughly 35% of them singletons. Sequencing input: blood. All receptors come from a human donor in good health.

This sequence joins TRBV7-6 and TRBJ1-1; no firm D call. Germline loops: CDR1 SGHVS, CDR2 FNYEAQ. The V end lost 1 base, the J end lost 0 bases, and 9 bases lay between the germline ends. The CDR3 is made up of 15 amino acids. The CDR3 nucleotides read TGTGCCAGCAGCTTAGATCCCGGGGTGAACACTGAAGCTTTCTTT. Protein sequence: CASSLDPGVNTEAFF.

The chain uses TRBV6-1 and TRBJ2-3, with no clear D. From germline, CDR1 is MNHNS and CDR2 SASEGT. The CDR3 is 11 residues long. V lost 5 bases and J 6 bases, leaving 6 bases between the germline ends. Written as DNA, the CDR3 is TGTGCCAGCAGTTACTTGGATACGCAGTATTTT. Amino acid sequence: CASSYLDTQYF.

This clonotype was seen more than once but under ten times. The rearrangement links TRBV18 to TRBJ2-5; perhaps TRBD1 as D (6 bases). The CDR3 runs 15 residues. Germline CDR1 is KGHSH and CDR2 is LQKENI. The germline V and J ends were trimmed by 5 bases and 1 base, with 14 bases remaining between them. CDR3 residues: CASSAIRGGQETQYF. The CDR3 DNA reads as TGTGCCAGCTCAGCCATTCGAGGGGGCCAAGAGACCCAGTACTTC.

This clonotype was detected a few times. V usage is TRBV6-2 or TRBV6-3 and J usage is TRBJ2-3, with D tentatively TRBD1 or TRBD2 (5 bases each). CDR1 and CDR2 (germline): MNHEY, SVGEGT. V gave up 4 bases and J gave up 9 bases, with 17 bases separating them. The CDR3 length is 14 residues. The CDR3 DNA reads as TGTGCCAGCAGTTCCGGGGCCGAAGGGAAAACGCAGTATTTT. This gives the protein CASSSGAEGKTQYF.

The V and J genes are TRBV19 and TRBJ2-1; 16 bases match TRBD2. The CDR3 extends over 17 amino acids. J gave up 4 bases and V 4 bases, and 4 bases lay outside the gene matches. Germline V gene data show CDR1 as LNHDA and CDR2 as SQIVND (reference sequence). This CDR3 is CASSTGTSGGAYNEQFF. DNA of the CDR3: TGTGCCAGTAGTACGGGGACTAGCGGGGGGGCTTACAATGAGCAGTTCTTC.

This clonotype was observed once. The V call is TRBV12-3 or TRBV12-4, the J call TRBJ2-7; D may be TRBD1 (5 bases). The CDR3 runs 14 residues. Between the trimmed V and J ends, which lost 6 bases and 5 bases, there was a span of 17 bases. CDR3 sequence reads: CASRKRQPTDEQYF. The CDR3 nucleotides are TGTGCCAGCAGAAAAAGACAGCCCACTGACGAGCAGTACTTC.

This clonotype was detected a few times. CDR3 protein: CAITGRAGPNTGELFF. The CDR3 nucleotides are TGTGCCATCACCGGCCGGGCCGGTCCTAACACCGGGGAGCTGTTTTTT. The chain employs TRBV10-3 and TRBJ2-2; D unclear. V shed 7 bases and J shed 2 bases, with 17 bases lying between them. The CDR3 runs 16 residues. Germline values: CDR1 ENHRY, CDR2 SYGVKD.

Details on this clonotype: This could be a read error, since a much larger clone is one nucleotide away. The V gene is TRBV19, the J gene TRBJ2-3; a weak D match, TRBD1 (5 bases). CDR1 LNHDA and CDR2 SQIVND come from the germline V gene (reference sequence). V dropped 1 base and J dropped 0 bases, with 8 bases sitting between them. This CDR3 is built from 15 residues. The CDR3 spells CASSIVRASTDTQYF. As DNA, the CDR3 is TGTGCCAGTAGTATAGTCAGGGCTAGCACAGATACGCAGTATTTT. The full variable domain, rest sourced from reference TRBV19 and TRBJ2-3, is DGGITQSPKYLFRKEGQNVTLSCEQNLNHDAMYWYRQDPGQGLRLIYYSQIVNDFQKGDIAEGYSVSREKKESFPLTVTSAQKNPTAFYLCASSIVRASTDTQYFGPGTRLTVL.

The chain recombines TRBV6-2 or TRBV6-3 with TRBJ1-1, with 7 bases that match TRBD1. Germline assignment: CDR1 MNHEY and CDR2 SVGEGT. Trimming removed 6 bases from V and 5 bases from J; junction bases left unmatched: 12. The CDR3 length is 15 residues. The CDR3 here is CASRGDREGSTEAFF. Written as DNA, the CDR3 is TGTGCCAGCAGGGGTGACAGGGAAGGGAGTACTGAAGCTTTCTTT.

The genes are TRBV4-3 and TRBJ2-2; D is unclear. CDR3 length: 17 amino acids. The V and J ends lost 4 bases and 5 bases respectively, with 20 bases between them. The germline gives CDR1 LGHNA, CDR2 YSLEER. CDR3 in DNA: TGCGCCAGCAGCCCCCTCTTGGTGGGGAAGGGAACCGGGGAGCTGTTTTTT. Its protein is CASSPLLVGKGTGELFF.

The chain recombines TRBV18 with TRBJ1-1; TRBD1 matches at 9 bases. The V and J ends lost 3 bases and 8 bases, in that order; junction bases with no gene match: 10. Germline CDR1 KGHSH, CDR2 LQKENI. This CDR3 has 15 amino acids. CDR3 nucleotides: TGTGCCAGCTCACCGACTACAGGGGGCGTCCCGGAAGCTTTCTTT. Protein product: CASSPTTGGVPEAFF.

This clonotype has only one observation. This chain connects TRBV7-6 to TRBJ2-1, with D perhaps matching TRBD1 or TRBD2 (5 bases each). Germline values: CDR1 SGHVS, CDR2 FNYEAQ. The CDR3 length is 13 residues. The ends were cut back, 8 bases at V and 5 bases at J, with 13 bases in the middle. The CDR3 DNA reads TGTGCCAGCTGCCGGGACCAAGACAATGAGCAGTTCTTC. It encodes CASCRDQDNEQFF.

By proportion, this clonotype is medium-sized. The chain carries TRBV19 and TRBJ2-5; 8 bases are shared with TRBD1. Germline trimming cut 8 bases from V and 5 bases from J; bases unmatched to any gene: 13. The germline CDR1 and CDR2 sequences are LNHDA and SQIVND (reference sequence). There are 15 residues in the CDR3. The CDR3 reads CASCPGTGRRETQYF. As DNA, the CDR3 is TGTGCCAGTTGCCCCGGGACAGGCCGTAGGGAGACCCAGTACTTC.

The rearrangement uses TRBV6-5 and TRBJ2-3, with 13 bases identical to TRBD2. The germline V gene has CDR1 MNHEY and CDR2 SVGAGI. The CDR3 loop spans 15 amino acids. The CDR3 loop is CGSSGTSGATDTQYF. The CDR3 coding sequence is TGTGGCAGTTCCGGGACTAGCGGGGCCACAGATACGCAGTATTTT.

The chain recombines TRBV7-9 with TRBJ1-2; 9 nucleotides match TRBD1. Unmatched junction bases numbered 6, after V lost 5 bases and J lost 8 bases. CDR1 is SEHNR and CDR2 is FQNEAQ in the germline V gene (reference sequence). CDR3 length equals 13 residues. In DNA, the CDR3 is TGTGCCAGCAGCGCGGGACAGGGCCTAGGCTACACCTTC. Translating gives CASSAGQGLGYTF.

By its share, this clonotype is medium-sized. The V gene is TRBV27, the J gene TRBJ2-7; 8 positions agree with TRBD2. J lost 1 base, V lost 4 bases, and 6 bases had no gene match. The length of the CDR3 is 15 residues. Germline lookup yields CDR1 MNHEY and CDR2 SMNVEV (reference sequence). CDR3 nucleotides: TGTGCCAGCAGTTCGGGCCCTAGCGGGTCCTACGAGCAGTACTTC. The encoded protein is CASSSGPSGSYEQYF.

This clonotype was picked up a small number of times. This sequence joins TRBV7-6 and TRBJ1-6; no clear D gene. V was shortened by 1 base and J by 8 bases, with 9 bases between the two germline ends. The CDR3 runs 14 residues. Germline CDR1 is SGHVS and CDR2 is FNYEAQ. The CDR3 DNA reads as TGTGCCAGCAGCTTAGAAGGCCGGGATTCACCCCTCCACTTT. This encodes CASSLEGRDSPLHF. Complete variable domain (other parts from reference TRBV7-6 and TRBJ1-6): GAGVSQSPRYKVTKRGQDVALRCDPISGHVSLYWYRQALGQGPEFLTYFNYEAQQDKSGLPNDRFSAERPEGSISTLTIQRTEQRDSAMYRCASSLEGRDSPLHFGNGTRLTVT.

This clonotype was counted a few times. The chain couples TRBV7-9 to TRBJ2-1, with D hard to call. Germline V gene sequence: CDR1 SEHNR, CDR2 FQNEAQ (reference sequence). This CDR3 has 14 residues. V was clipped by 5 bases and J by 3 bases, with 11 bases between them. This chain's CDR3 is CASSIDGYYNEQFF. CDR3 DNA sequence: TGTGCCAGCAGCATAGACGGGTACTACAATGAGCAGTTCTTC.

This clonotype is medium-sized (0.01 to 0.1%). The chain uses TRBV29-1 and TRBJ2-4; no clear D gene. Per germline, CDR1 SQVTM and CDR2 ANQGSEA. V lost 6 bases and J lost 3, with 9 bases in between. CDR3 length: 12 amino acids. The CDR3 DNA sequence: TGCAGCGTCTCGGCATTCAAAAACATTCAGTACTTC. It is translated as CSVSAFKNIQYF.

The gene calls are TRBV18 and TRBJ1-2; 8 nucleotides align to TRBD1. The V gene end was trimmed by 3 bases and the J gene end by 4 bases; junction bases not matched to a gene: 7. The length of the CDR3 is 15 residues. The germline V gene has CDR1 KGHSH and CDR2 LQKENI. CDR3 coding DNA: TGTGCCAGCTCACCCCTGGACAGGGATATCTATGGCTACACCTTC. Its translation is CASSPLDRDIYGYTF. Filled out from reference TRBV18 and TRBJ1-2, the complete variable domain reads NAGVMQNPRHLVRRRGQEARLRCSPMKGHSHVYWYRQLPEEGLKFMVYLQKENIIDESGMPKERFSAEFPKEGPSILRIQQVVRGDSAAYFCASSPLDRDIYGYTFGSGTRLTVV.

V is TRBV18 and J is TRBJ2-7, with D perhaps matching TRBD2 (6 bases). The CDR3 consists of 12 residues. With 7 bases removed from V and 4 bases from J, the gap between germline ends came to 11 bases. Germline V gives CDR1 KGHSH, CDR2 LQKENI. DNA of the CDR3: TGTGCCAGCTTCTCGGGAGCGTACGAGCAGTACTTC. Its protein is CASFSGAYEQYF.

The genes are TRBV12-5 and TRBJ1-2, with D possibly matching TRBD1 (6 bases). V shed 3 bases and J shed 5 bases, with 13 bases lying between them. Germline V gene lookup returns CDR1 LGHNT and CDR2 FRNRAP. The CDR3 covers 14 residues. The CDR3 here is CASGFTGLRYGYTF. CDR3 bases: TGTGCTAGTGGTTTTACAGGGTTGAGGTATGGCTACACCTTC.

The chain couples TRBV18 to TRBJ2-3; 7 nucleotides line up with TRBD1. Germline assignment: CDR1 KGHSH and CDR2 LQKENI. The length of the CDR3 is 14 residues. The ends lost 5 bases at V and 5 bases at J; junction bases unmatched: 7. The CDR3: CASSDDRVVDTQYF. The DNA of the CDR3 is TGTGCCAGCTCAGACGACAGGGTCGTAGATACGCAGTATTTT.

For this clonotype: The junction departs from the called germline gene at one end, perhaps through a read error. CDR3 coding DNA: TGTGCCAGCTCACCTCGAGTCCGGGACAGGCGCTCTGGGGCCAACGTCCTGAATTTC. As protein: CASSPRVRDRRSGANVLNF. V is TRBV18 and J is TRBJ2-6, with TRBD1 matching 8 bases. From germline, CDR1 is KGHSH and CDR2 LQKENI. CDR3 length: 19 amino acids.

By share, this clonotype counts as medium-sized. This rearrangement joins TRBV19 to TRBJ2-3, with 8 bases that match TRBD2. CDR3 length: 16 amino acids. Germline lookup yields CDR1 LNHDA and CDR2 SQIVND (reference sequence). The junction had 5 bases not matched to a gene; V was cut back by 2 bases and J by 1 base. The CDR3 DNA is TGTGCCAGTAGTATAACGGGGGGGTTCGGCACAGATACGCAGTATTTT. This translates into CASSITGGFGTDTQYF.

This clonotype occurred once. The chain has TRBV12-3 or TRBV12-4 and TRBJ1-5; no definite D call. The V gene lost 5 bases and the J gene lost 0 bases, with 14 bases spanning the gap. The CDR3 has 16 residues. CDR3 sequence reads: CASSLGRTHSNQPQHF. In DNA form, the CDR3 reads TGTGCCAGCAGTCTTGGACGGACTCATAGCAATCAGCCCCAGCATTTT.

This chain uses TRBV7-2 with TRBJ2-3; the D gene is possibly TRBD1 (7 bases). There are 15 residues in the CDR3. Trimming took off 2 bases at V and 0 bases at J, with 9 bases between the two ends. Per germline, CDR1 SGHTA and CDR2 FQGNSA. The DNA of the CDR3 is TGTGCCAGCAGCTTACAGGGGGGTAGCACAGATACGCAGTATTTT. Its protein product is CASSLQGGSTDTQYF. The full variable domain, its missing parts supplied by reference TRBV7-2 and TRBJ2-3, is GAGVSQSPSNKVTEKGKDVELRCDPISGHTALYWYRQSLGQGLEFLIYFQGNSAPDKSGLPSDRFSAERTGGSVSTLTIQRTQQEDSAVYLCASSLQGGSTDTQYFGPGTRLTVL.

The V and J genes are TRBV6-2 or TRBV6-3 and TRBJ1-1; 7 bases are shared with TRBD1. V shed 10 bases, J shed 0 bases, and the junction held 14 bases outside the gene matches. This CDR3 region has 16 residues. Germline CDR1 and CDR2: MNHEY and SVGEGT. The CDR3 DNA follows: TGTGCCACCGTACAGGGGCGGTCGACCATGAACACTGAAGCTTTCTTT. It is translated as CATVQGRSTMNTEAFF.